This TCR beta chain comes out of a study of cytomegalovirus exposure and HLA in healthy donors. Study outcomes and limitations: The authors considered a cluster of highly shared sequence variants likely to be a sequencing artifact.

The V end lost 0 bases, the J end lost 5 bases, and 13 bases lay between the germline ends. The CDR3 runs to 15 residues. In germline, CDR1 is LNHNV, CDR2 YYDKDF (reference sequence). The PCR employed 60 Vbeta primers together with 13 Jbeta primers. Original data processing: In a later analysis, the count reached 82 million or so unique TCR beta chains, with around 10 million shared. TCRdb keeps only in-frame clones here, not all; method: immunoSEQ multiplex PCR. The V and J calls and clone size come from that table; D and trimming were worked out from the DNA. The data hold approximately 150,000 clones, with 80% observed a single time. In the case of this clone: Antigen: not known.

The chain combines TRBV15 with TRBJ1-2; TRBD1 is a possible D gene (5 bases). The sample comprised PBMCs. This clonotype was sampled from a male donor in good health and CMV-seronegative. As DNA, the CDR3 is TGTGCCACCAGCAGAGATGTCGGGGGAGGTTATGGCTACACCTTC. Translating it yields CATSRDVGGGYGYTF.